Below are 16 T cell receptor beta chains sequenced from a single sample in a study of human T cells and chemical hapten exposure. Noted time point: patch test 1, 2 weeks after DPC sensitization. Treatment denoted: therapeutic diphenylcyclopropenone sensitization with weekly scalp DPC. TCRdb called the RACE reads again in MiXCR, with one record for every CDR3 protein. Of approximately 400,000 distinct CDR3 sequences in the sample, about 4.8% were seen once. Source: whole blood, taken in connection with sensitization to the hapten diphenylcyclopropenone (DPC). These receptors all come from a woman between 50 and 59 years old with alopecia areata. Some clones in this sample may be carry-over from other donors' samples.

This clonotype was observed many times. This sequence joins TRBV9 and TRBJ1-6, with a possible D match to TRBD1 (5 bases). Germline V gene lookup returns CDR1 SGDLS and CDR2 YYNGEE. The V and J ends lost 2 bases and 6 bases respectively, with 12 bases between them. The CDR3 has 15 residues. The CDR3 loop reads CASSVGQGANSPLHF. The CDR3 region has the DNA TGTGCCAGCAGCGTCGGGCAGGGTGCTAATTCACCCCTCCACTTT.

This clonotype was observed many times. This chain links TRBV29-1 with TRBJ1-1; D is perhaps TRBD1 (6 bases). The germline V gene has CDR1 SQVTM and CDR2 ANQGSEA. The CDR3 sequence is 12 residues long. V lost 5 bases, J lost 1 base, and 8 bases lay in between. DNA of the CDR3: TGCAGCGTTACAGGGTGGAACACTGAAGCTTTCTTT. Protein: CSVTGWNTEAFF.

This clonotype showed up many times. The rearrangement joins TRBV9 to TRBJ2-3; a weak D match, TRBD1 (5 bases). V lost 3 bases and J 4 bases, leaving 12 bases between the germline ends. CDR1 SGDLS and CDR2 YYNGEE come from the germline V gene. This CDR3 spans 14 amino acids. The CDR3 DNA reads TGTGCCAGCAGCGCCTCAGGGCTCGCAGATACGCAGTATTTT. Translating it yields CASSASGLADTQYF.

This clonotype was counted at least ten times. This sequence joins TRBV5-1 and TRBJ1-3; 8 positions agree with TRBD1. With 2 bases clipped from V and 7 bases from J, the junction kept 8 bases outside the gene matches. Germline assignment: CDR1 SGHRS and CDR2 YFSETQ. The CDR3 has 15 amino acids. CDR3 protein: CASSLGGTGDNTIYF. CDR3 DNA: TGCGCCAGCAGCTTAGGCGGGACAGGAGATAACACCATATATTTT.

This chain uses TRBV5-1 with TRBJ2-1; TRBD2 matches at 10 bases. This CDR3 has 17 residues. Per germline, CDR1 SGHRS and CDR2 YFSETQ. V shed 1 base, J shed 5 bases, and the junction held 9 bases outside the gene matches. This CDR3 is CASSLNAGTSVNNEQFF. The CDR3 DNA reads TGCGCCAGCAGCTTGAATGCTGGGACTAGCGTCAACAATGAGCAGTTCTTC. The variable domain in full, completed from reference TRBV5-1 and TRBJ2-1, reads KAGVTQTPRYLIKTRGQQVTLSCSPISGHRSVSWYQQTPGQGLQFLFEYFSETQRNKGNFPGRFSGRQFSNSRSEMNVSTLELGDSALYLCASSLNAGTSVNNEQFFGPGTRLTVL.

This clonotype was detected many times. One end of the junction varies from germline; a read error may be responsible. V and J are TRBV6-2 or TRBV6-3 and TRBJ1-5; 7 bases are shared with TRBD1. CDR1 is MNHEY, CDR2 SVGEGT, per germline. The CDR3 sequence is 18 residues long. Here the CDR3 DNA reads TGTGCCAGCACTTACGACAGGGTGGAATCTCTGAGCAATCAGCCCCAGCATTTT. Protein: CASTYDRVESLSNQPQHF.

This clonotype has at least ten counts. V and J are TRBV6-1 and TRBJ2-5, with D perhaps matching TRBD1 or TRBD2 (5 bases each). Trimming stripped 2 bases from V and 2 bases from J, with 12 bases between. The CDR3 covers 15 residues. Germline V gene sequence: CDR1 MNHNS, CDR2 SASEGT. The CDR3 region is CASSELGTKQETQYF. The CDR3 DNA sequence: TGTGCCAGCAGTGAACTAGGGACCAAACAAGAGACCCAGTACTTC.

The chain carries TRBV19 and TRBJ2-1; 10 bases line up with TRBD2. The germline CDR1 and CDR2 sequences are LNHDA and SQIVND (reference sequence). This CDR3 has 18 residues. Trimming cost V 1 base and J 8 bases; bases outside gene matches: 14. The CDR3 region is CASSIGLWGLAGDYEQFF. CDR3 DNA sequence: TGTGCCAGTAGTATAGGCCTCTGGGGGCTAGCGGGAGACTATGAGCAGTTCTTC. Full variable domain (rest looked up from reference TRBV19 and TRBJ2-1): DGGITQSPKYLFRKEGQNVTLSCEQNLNHDAMYWYRQDPGQGLRLIYYSQIVNDFQKGDIAEGYSVSREKKESFPLTVTSAQKNPTAFYLCASSIGLWGLAGDYEQFFGPGTRLTVL.

The V gene is TRBV4-1, the J gene TRBJ2-7; possibly TRBD2 for D (6 bases). The germline gives CDR1 MGHRA, CDR2 YSYEKL. The CDR3 length is 15 residues. The V and J ends lost 0 bases and 2 bases respectively, with 11 bases between them. The CDR3 protein is CASSQDLTGAYEQYF. As DNA, the CDR3 is TGCGCCAGCAGCCAAGATCTTACGGGGGCCTACGAGCAGTACTTC.

This clonotype has at least ten counts. This sequence joins TRBV12-3 or TRBV12-4 and TRBJ2-5; a weak D match, TRBD2 (5 bases). The CDR3 has 13 residues. Trimming stripped 5 bases from V and 4 bases from J, with 11 bases between. The CDR3 here is CASSGGHLETQYF. The DNA for the CDR3 is TGTGCCAGCAGTGGCGGGCACCTAGAGACCCAGTACTTC.

This clonotype was seen repeatedly, ten times or more. CDR3 sequence: CASSYPRGAFF. The CDR3, as DNA: TGTGCCAGCAGTTACCCCAGGGGAGCTTTCTTC. The rearrangement links TRBV6-2 or TRBV6-3 to TRBJ2-1; D might be TRBD1 (6 bases). Deletions cut 2 bases from V and 16 bases from J, with 12 bases between. Germline V gene data show CDR1 as MNHEY and CDR2 as SVGEGT. The CDR3 is 11 residues long.

This clonotype was picked up many times. The chain has TRBV4-2 and TRBJ1-5, with 10 positions matching TRBD1. The CDR3 runs to 16 residues. Germline CDR1 and CDR2: LGHNA and YNFKEQ. Trimming removed 4 bases from V and 0 bases from J; junction bases left unmatched: 3. The CDR3 DNA reads as TGTGCCAGCAGCCTAGGGACAGGGGATAGCAATCAGCCCCAGCATTTT. It translates to CASSLGTGDSNQPQHF.

At least ten counts were recorded for this clonotype. J is TRBJ2-7 and V is TRBV29-1; maybe TRBD1 (5 bases). Between the trimmed V and J ends, which lost 5 bases and 2 bases, there was a span of 16 bases. The CDR3 runs 14 residues. Germline values: CDR1 SQVTM, CDR2 ANQGSEA. The chain's CDR3 is CSVIAGAYPYEQYF. CDR3 nucleotide sequence: TGCAGCGTTATAGCTGGGGCCTACCCCTACGAGCAGTACTTC.

This clonotype came up a few times. The V call is TRBV4-2, the J call TRBJ2-3; 10 bases are a match to TRBD2. The CDR3 extends over 17 amino acids. The junction had 8 bases not matched to a gene; V was cut back by 4 bases and J by 1 base. Germline loops: CDR1 LGHNA, CDR2 YNFKEQ. The CDR3 reads CASSPIPGTSGTDTQYF. CDR3 coding DNA: TGTGCCAGCAGCCCGATCCCCGGGACTAGCGGCACAGATACGCAGTATTTT.

This clonotype was detected a few times. The genes are TRBV29-1 and TRBJ1-1; D is unresolved. This CDR3 spans 12 amino acids. Per the germline V gene, CDR1 is SQVTM and CDR2 is ANQGSEA. Trimming took 3 bases from V and 0 from J, leaving 5 bases between them. CDR3 DNA sequence: TGCAGCGTTGAGCCCATGAACACTGAAGCTTTCTTT. This encodes CSVEPMNTEAFF.

This clonotype came up many times. The J gene is TRBJ1-1, the V gene TRBV6-5, with 9 bases lining up with TRBD1. This CDR3 contains 17 residues. V gave up 5 bases and J gave up 2 bases; unmatched junction bases: 12. Germline CDR1 and CDR2: MNHEY and SVGAGI. The CDR3 region has the DNA TGTGCCAGCAGTCTAACTTTCCCGGGACAGGGAAACACTGAAGCTTTCTTT. This translates into CASSLTFPGQGNTEAFF.